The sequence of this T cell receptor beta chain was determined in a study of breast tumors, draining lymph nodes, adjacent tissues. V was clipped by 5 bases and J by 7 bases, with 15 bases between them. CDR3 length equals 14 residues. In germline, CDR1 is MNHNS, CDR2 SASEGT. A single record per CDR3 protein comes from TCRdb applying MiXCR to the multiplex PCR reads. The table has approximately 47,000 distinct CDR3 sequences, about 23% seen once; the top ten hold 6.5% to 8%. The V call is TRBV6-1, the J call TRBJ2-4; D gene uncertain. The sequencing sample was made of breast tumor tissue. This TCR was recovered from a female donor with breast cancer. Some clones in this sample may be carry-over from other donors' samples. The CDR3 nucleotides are TGTGCCAGCAGTATCATGGACCGTGGGAACATTCAGTACTTC. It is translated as CASSIMDRGNIQYF.